This section outlines one T cell receptor beta chain sequence together with its context. This entry belongs to a study of blood T cell repertoires in COVID-19. This table comes from immunoSEQ multiplex PCR, and its TCRdb copy is limited to in-frame clones, with some not included. The repertoire holds 120,000 to 150,000 clones, with more than 75% as singletons. Sequencing was done on a sample of peripheral blood. The receptor's source is a woman between 45 and 65 years old with acute or convalescent COVID-19.

The CDR3 DNA sequence: TGCGCCAGCAGCCAAGGTGGGGCTCCCAACACAGATACGCAGTATTTT. Translated: CASSQGGAPNTDTQYF. This sequence joins TRBV4-3 and TRBJ2-3; a weak D match, TRBD1 (5 bases). The CDR3 extends over 16 amino acids. The V end lost 1 base, the J end lost 2 bases, and 13 bases lay between the germline ends. Germline CDR1 is LGHNA and CDR2 is YSLEER.